One and the same sample provided the 12 T cell receptor beta chains below, sequenced in a study of blood T cell repertoires in COVID-19. Profiled with immunoSEQ multiplex PCR; TCRdb holds only in-frame clones, not every one. The sample consists of tens of thousands of clones, approximately 89% of them appearing once. Material for sequencing was peripheral blood. The receptors come from a man in his sixties with active or convalescent COVID-19.

The chain employs TRBV5-1 and TRBJ2-3; 16 bases match TRBD2. Trimming cost V 5 bases and J 14 bases; bases outside gene matches: 11. Per germline, CDR1 SGHRS and CDR2 YFSETQ. There are 15 residues in the CDR3. This CDR3 is CASSGSGTSGGAPYF. The CDR3 DNA reads TGCGCCAGCAGTGGTTCGGGGACTAGCGGGGGGGCCCCGTATTTT.

The gene calls are TRBV6-5 and TRBJ2-7; D unresolved. Per germline, CDR1 MNHEY and CDR2 SVGAGI. V gave up 0 bases and J gave up 4 bases, with 7 bases separating them. This CDR3 is built from 13 residues. CDR3 amino acids: CASSYSAEYEQYF. The DNA of the CDR3 is TGTGCCAGCAGTTACTCGGCTGAATACGAGCAGTACTTC.

The J gene is TRBJ1-1, the V gene TRBV28; D is possibly TRBD1 (5 bases). The germline CDR1 and CDR2 sequences are MDHEN and SYDVKM. The CDR3 is 16 amino acids. Deletions cut 3 bases from V and 1 base from J, with 15 bases between. CDR3 coding DNA: TGTGCCAGCAGTTTTTTTCGTGGGGGGGAGAACACTGAAGCTTTCTTT. Translation: CASSFFRGGENTEAFF.

In its sample, this clone was seen once. The chain combines TRBV18 with TRBJ2-5; D is uncertain. The V end was cut by 2 bases, the J end by 3 bases, with 7 bases between. The CDR3 contains 13 residues. Germline CDR1 KGHSH, CDR2 LQKENI. The CDR3 reads CASSPNKEETQYF. In nucleotides, the CDR3 is TGTGCCAGCTCACCAAACAAAGAAGAGACCCAGTACTTC.

This CDR3 reads CSVARDRDQPQHF. The CDR3 DNA follows: TGCAGCGTAGCAAGGGACAGGGATCAGCCCCAGCATTTT. The rearrangement uses TRBV29-1 and TRBJ1-5; 9 bases map to TRBD1. The CDR3 is made up of 13 amino acids. Germline loops: CDR1 SQVTM, CDR2 ANQGSEA. Unmatched junction bases numbered 5, after V lost 6 bases and J lost 5 bases.

This clone was seen once. The chain is built from TRBV9 and TRBJ1-1, with TRBD1 identical over 8 bases. The CDR3 has 16 amino acids. V dropped 3 bases and J dropped 0; count of bases not matched to a gene: 7. Germline CDR1 SGDLS, CDR2 YYNGEE. The CDR3 region is CASSEEDRVLNTEAFF. The CDR3 DNA sequence: TGTGCCAGCAGCGAAGAGGACAGGGTGTTGAACACTGAAGCTTTCTTT.

The rearrangement joins TRBV30 to TRBJ1-2; 10 positions agree with TRBD1. Trimming removed 0 bases from V and 7 bases from J; junction bases left unmatched: 8. Per the germline V gene, CDR1 is GTSNPN and CDR2 is SVGIG (reference sequence). The CDR3 has 15 amino acids. The CDR3 reads CAWSVVRTGGFGYTF. DNA of the CDR3: TGTGCCTGGAGTGTAGTCCGGACAGGGGGGTTTGGCTACACCTTC.

This chain connects TRBV12-3 or TRBV12-4 to TRBJ2-3; unclear D gene. V was trimmed by 8 bases and J by 2 bases, leaving 11 bases between them. The CDR3 spans 13 residues. This CDR3 is CASRNSPTDTQYF. DNA of the CDR3: TGTGCCAGCCGTAATAGTCCCACAGATACGCAGTATTTT.

This clone was seen just once. The chain has TRBV5-6 and TRBJ1-2, with 8 bases lining up with TRBD1. The germline gives CDR1 SGHDT, CDR2 YYEEEE. Trimming at V came to 4 bases and at J to 7 bases, leaving 6 bases not matched to a gene. CDR3 length: 13 residues. The CDR3 here is CASSPDRGPGYTF. The CDR3 nucleotides read TGTGCCAGCAGCCCAGACAGGGGTCCTGGCTACACCTTC.

V and J are TRBV18 and TRBJ1-4; no definite D call. Germline values: CDR1 KGHSH, CDR2 LQKENI. Between the trimmed V and J ends, which lost 3 bases and 5 bases, there was a span of 13 bases. This CDR3 is built from 15 residues. CDR3 DNA: TGTGCCAGCTCACCGTCGGCGGGGTTGAATGAAAAACTGTTTTTT. Protein sequence: CASSPSAGLNEKLFF.

The chain links TRBV7-9 to TRBJ1-3; D may be TRBD1 (6 bases). Germline V gives CDR1 SEHNR, CDR2 FQNEAQ (reference sequence). This CDR3 comprises 15 residues. Trimming shortened V by 1 base and J by 0 bases, and 7 bases separated the two germline ends. CDR3 loop: CASSLVDSSGNTIYF. Written as DNA, the CDR3 is TGTGCCAGCAGCTTAGTGGACAGCTCTGGAAACACCATATATTTT.

The V call is TRBV19, the J call TRBJ2-2, with D possibly TRBD1 on 5 matching bases. The CDR3 consists of 13 residues. Germline CDR1 and CDR2: LNHDA and SQIVND (reference sequence). Trimming removed 11 bases from V and 4 bases from J, with 14 bases in between. The CDR3 reads CAGFDRSTGELFF. CDR3 DNA: TGTGCCGGATTCGACAGATCCACCGGGGAGCTGTTTTTT.